This entry features one T cell receptor beta chain sequence. This record belongs to a study of T cells in Graves' hyperthyroidism and ophthalmopathy. This CDR3 is 18 amino acids long. Germline V gene lookup returns CDR1 SEHNR and CDR2 FQNEAQ (reference sequence). The V and J ends lost 6 bases and 2 bases respectively, with 25 bases between them. TCR beta CDR3 region amplification was performed from RNA transcripts. When the TCR CDR3 underwent first-round RT-PCR, the HTBI primer set was used. TCRdb processed the multiplex PCR reads anew with MiXCR; each CDR3 protein has one entry. The data hold around 300,000 distinct CDR3 sequences, with roughly an eighth observed a single time.

This TCR was sampled from a woman aged 40-49 years with Graves' ophthalmopathy. The sequencing sample was made of blood. The chain uses TRBV7-9 and TRBJ1-2, with D possibly matching TRBD1 (5 bases). CDR3 sequence (DNA): TGTGCCAGCAGTTCTTATCCCCCGGGTGGGGGTTCGAACTATGGCTACACCTTC. Protein: CASSSYPPGGGSNYGYTF.